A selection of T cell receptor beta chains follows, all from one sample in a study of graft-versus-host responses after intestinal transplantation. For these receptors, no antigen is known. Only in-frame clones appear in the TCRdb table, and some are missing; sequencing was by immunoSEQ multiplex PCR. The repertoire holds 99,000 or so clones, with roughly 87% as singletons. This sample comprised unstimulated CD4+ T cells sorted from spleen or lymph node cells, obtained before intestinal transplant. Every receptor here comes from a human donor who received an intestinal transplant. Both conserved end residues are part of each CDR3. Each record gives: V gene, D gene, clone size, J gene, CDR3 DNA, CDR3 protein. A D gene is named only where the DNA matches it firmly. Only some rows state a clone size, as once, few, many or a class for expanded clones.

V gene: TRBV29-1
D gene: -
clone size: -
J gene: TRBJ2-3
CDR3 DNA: TGCAGCGTTGTATCGGAGTCCGATACGCAGTATTTT
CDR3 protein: CSVVSESDTQYF

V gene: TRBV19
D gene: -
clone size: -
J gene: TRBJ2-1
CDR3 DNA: TGTGCCAGTAGGAGGGGGACGGGGGCCTACAATGAGCAGTTCTTC
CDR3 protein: CASRRGTGAYNEQFF

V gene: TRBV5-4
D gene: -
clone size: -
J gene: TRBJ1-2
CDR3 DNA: TGTGCCAGCAGCATGCAGACGCTAGCTAACTATGGCTACACCTTC
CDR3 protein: CASSMQTLANYGYTF

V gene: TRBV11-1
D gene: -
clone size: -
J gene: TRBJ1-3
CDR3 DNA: TGTGCCAGCAGCATCCTACAGGCGGGCTCTGGAAACACCATATATTTT
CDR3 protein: CASSILQAGSGNTIYF

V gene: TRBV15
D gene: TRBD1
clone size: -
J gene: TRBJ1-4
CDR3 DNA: TGTGCCACCAGCCGCCGGACAGGCCGGGTGGCTGAAAAACTGTTTTTT
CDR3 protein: CATSRRTGRVAEKLFF

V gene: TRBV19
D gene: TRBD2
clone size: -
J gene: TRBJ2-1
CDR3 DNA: TGTGCCAGTAGAGTCAGCGGGAGGGCCTTGGATGAGCAGTTCTTC
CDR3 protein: CASRVSGRALDEQFF

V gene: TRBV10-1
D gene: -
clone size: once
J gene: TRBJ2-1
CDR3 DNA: TGCGCCAGCAGCCCCGGTGGAGCGAGAGAAAACAATGAGCAGTTCTTC
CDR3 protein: CASSPGGARENNEQFF

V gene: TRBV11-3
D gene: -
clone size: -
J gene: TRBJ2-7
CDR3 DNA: TGTGCCAGCAGCTTAGGGGGCAGCTCCTACGAGCAGTACTTC
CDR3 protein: CASSLGGSSYEQYF

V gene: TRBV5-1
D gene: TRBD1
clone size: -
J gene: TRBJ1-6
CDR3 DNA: TGCGCCAGCAGCCCAGGGACAGCCAATTCACCCCTCCACTTT
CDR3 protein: CASSPGTANSPLHF

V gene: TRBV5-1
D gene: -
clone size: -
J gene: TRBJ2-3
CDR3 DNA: TGCGCCAGCAGCTTGTATGATACGCAGTATTTT
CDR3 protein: CASSLYDTQYF

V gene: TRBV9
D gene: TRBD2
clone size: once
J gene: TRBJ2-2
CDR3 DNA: TGTGCCCGCAGCGTAGTACCAGCGGGGGGGCGCGTTACCGGGGAGCTGTTTTTT
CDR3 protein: CARSVVPAGGRVTGELFF

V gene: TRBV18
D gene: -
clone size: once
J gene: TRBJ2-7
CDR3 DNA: TGTGCCAGCTCACCCCCGACACAGCTCCACGAGCAGTACTTC
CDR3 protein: CASSPPTQLHEQYF

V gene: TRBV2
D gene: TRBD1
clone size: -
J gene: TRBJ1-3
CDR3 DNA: TGTGCCAGCAGAGCTTTCCAGGGGGCGGCTGGAAACACCATATATTTT
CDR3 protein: CASRAFQGAAGNTIYF

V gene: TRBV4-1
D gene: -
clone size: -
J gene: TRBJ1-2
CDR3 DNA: TGCGCCAGCAGCCAAGAGACGGGGAGATATGGCTACACCTTC
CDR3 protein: CASSQETGRYGYTF

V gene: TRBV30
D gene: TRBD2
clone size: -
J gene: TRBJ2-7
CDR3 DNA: TGTGCCTGGAGTGTTACTAGACAGACTAGCGGGAGAAAATCGGGCGAGCAGTACTTC
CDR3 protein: CAWSVTRQTSGRKSGEQYF

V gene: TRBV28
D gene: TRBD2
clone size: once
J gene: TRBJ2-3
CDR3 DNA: TGTGCCAGCAGTTTATGGGGCAGCGGGGGGTTGGATACGCAGTATTTT
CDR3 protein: CASSLWGSGGLDTQYF

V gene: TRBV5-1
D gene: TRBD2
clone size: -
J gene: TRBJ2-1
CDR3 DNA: TGCGCCAGCAGCTTGGCTGCGGGAGTGGGTATAAATGAGCAGTTCTTC
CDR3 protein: CASSLAAGVGINEQFF

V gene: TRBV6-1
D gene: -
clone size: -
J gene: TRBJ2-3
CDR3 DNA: TGTGCCAGCAGCCGTACTGGCACAGATACGCAGTATTTT
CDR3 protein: CASSRTGTDTQYF

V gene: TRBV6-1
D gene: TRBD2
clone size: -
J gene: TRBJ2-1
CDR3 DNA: TGTGCCAGCCGAGAACCTAGCGGAATTGATACACAGTTCTTC
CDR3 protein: CASREPSGIDTQFF

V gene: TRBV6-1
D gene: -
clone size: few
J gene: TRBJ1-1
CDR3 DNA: TGTGCCAGCAGTGAATGGATGACAGGCCCCCGTGAAGCTTTCTTT
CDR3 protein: CASSEWMTGPREAFF

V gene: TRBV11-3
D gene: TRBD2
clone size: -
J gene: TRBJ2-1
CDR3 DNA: TGTGCCAGCAGCTTAGCGGGGGGGTCCTACAATGAGCAGTTCTTC
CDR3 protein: CASSLAGGSYNEQFF

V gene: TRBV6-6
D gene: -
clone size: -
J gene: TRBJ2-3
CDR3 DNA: TGTGCCAGCAGCTACTCGATTAGAGGAGATACGCAGTATTTT
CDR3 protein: CASSYSIRGDTQYF

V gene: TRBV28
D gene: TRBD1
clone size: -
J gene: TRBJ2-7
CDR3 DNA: TGTGCCAGCATGGAGCCGGGACAGGGGTACGAGCAGTACTTC
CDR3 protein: CASMEPGQGYEQYF

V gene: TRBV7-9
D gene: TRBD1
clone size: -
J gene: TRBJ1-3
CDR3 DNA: TGTGCCAGCAGCCTGGGGGGACAGTCCTACTCTGGAAACACCATATATTTT
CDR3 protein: CASSLGGQSYSGNTIYF

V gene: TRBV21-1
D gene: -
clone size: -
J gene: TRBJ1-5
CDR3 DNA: TGTGCCAGCAGCTTAGGGGGGGAGCGTCAGCCCCAGCATTTT
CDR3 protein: CASSLGGERQPQHF

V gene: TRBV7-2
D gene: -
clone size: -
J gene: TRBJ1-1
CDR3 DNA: TGTGCCAGCAGCTTTCTAGTGGGTCGGACTGAAGCTTTCTTT
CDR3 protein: CASSFLVGRTEAFF

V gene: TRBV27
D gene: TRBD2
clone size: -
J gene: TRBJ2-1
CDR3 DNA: TGTGCCAGCAGTTCTCAGACTAGCCACAATGAGCAGTTCTTC
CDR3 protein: CASSSQTSHNEQFF

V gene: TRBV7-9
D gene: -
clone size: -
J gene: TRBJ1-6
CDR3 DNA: TGTGCCAGCAGGCAAACAGGGTATCATTCACCCCTCCACTTT
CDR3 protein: CASRQTGYHSPLHF

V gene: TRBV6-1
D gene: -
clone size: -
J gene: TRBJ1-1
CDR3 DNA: TGTGCCAGCAGTGAAGGCTTTAGGGGTGGCACTGAAGCTTTCTTT
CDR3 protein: CASSEGFRGGTEAFF

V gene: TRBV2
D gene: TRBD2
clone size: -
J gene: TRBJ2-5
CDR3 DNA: TGTGCCAGCAGTGAAGGGACTAGCGGGGAAGAGACCCAGTACTTC
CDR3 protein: CASSEGTSGEETQYF

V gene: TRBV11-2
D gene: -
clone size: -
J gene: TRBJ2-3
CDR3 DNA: TGTGCCAGCAGCTTATCGGGCGAGGCGAATCAGCCCCAGTATTTT
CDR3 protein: CASSLSGEANQPQYF

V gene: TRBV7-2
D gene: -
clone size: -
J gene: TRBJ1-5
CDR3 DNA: TGTGCCAGCAGCTTCGGACCCGAGAGTCAGCCCCAGCATTTT
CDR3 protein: CASSFGPESQPQHF

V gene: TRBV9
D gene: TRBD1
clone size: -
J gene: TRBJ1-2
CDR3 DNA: TGTGCCAGCAGCCTCCAGGAGGGGGCTGGCTACACCTTC
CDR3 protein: CASSLQEGAGYTF

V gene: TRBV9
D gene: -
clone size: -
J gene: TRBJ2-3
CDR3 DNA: TGTGCCAGCAGCGTAGCGGGGGCCCGCACAGATACGCAGTATTTT
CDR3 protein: CASSVAGARTDTQYF

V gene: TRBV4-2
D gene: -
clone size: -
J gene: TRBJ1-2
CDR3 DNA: TGTGCCAGCAGCCAACCAGTAACAGGGACCAACTATGGCTACACCTTC
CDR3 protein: CASSQPVTGTNYGYTF

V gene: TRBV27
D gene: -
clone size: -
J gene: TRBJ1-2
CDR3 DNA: TGTGCCAGCAGTTCCGTTCCCGGGCTGCGCTATGGCTACACCTTC
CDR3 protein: CASSSVPGLRYGYTF

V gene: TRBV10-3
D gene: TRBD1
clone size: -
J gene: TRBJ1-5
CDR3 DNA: TGTGCCATCAGTGAAGGAGGACAGGGCGGCCAGCCCCAGCATTTT
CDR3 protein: CAISEGGQGGQPQHF

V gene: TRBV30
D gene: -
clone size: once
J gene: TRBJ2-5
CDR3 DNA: TGTGCCTGGGGCGCGAAAGGACGGGATCGGGAGACCCAGTACTTC
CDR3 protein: CAWGAKGRDRETQYF

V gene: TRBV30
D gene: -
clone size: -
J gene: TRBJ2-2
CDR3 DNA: TGTGCCTGGAGTGGGGCCGGGGAGCTGTTTTTT
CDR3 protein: CAWSGAGELFF

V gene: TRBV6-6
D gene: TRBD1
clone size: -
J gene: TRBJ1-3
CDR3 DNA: TGTGCCAGCAGTTCTCGGACAGGGAGGGGAAACACCATATATTTT
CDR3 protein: CASSSRTGRGNTIYF

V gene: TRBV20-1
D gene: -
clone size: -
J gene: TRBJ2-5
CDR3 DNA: TGCAGTGCCAGGATCCAAGAGACCCAGTACTTC
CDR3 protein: CSARIQETQYF

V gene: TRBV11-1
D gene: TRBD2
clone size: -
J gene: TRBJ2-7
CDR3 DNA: TGTGCCAGCAGCTTAGGGACTAGCGGGAGCTACGAGCAGTACTTC
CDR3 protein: CASSLGTSGSYEQYF

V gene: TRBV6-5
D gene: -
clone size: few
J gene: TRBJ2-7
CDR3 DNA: TGTGCCAGCCAACTGACTAGAGGGGTAAAAGAGCAGTACTTC
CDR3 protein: CASQLTRGVKEQYF

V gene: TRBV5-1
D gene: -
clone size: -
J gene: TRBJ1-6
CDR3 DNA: TGCGCCAGCAGCTTTGGTAACAGCTATAATTCACCCCTCCACTTT
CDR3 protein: CASSFGNSYNSPLHF

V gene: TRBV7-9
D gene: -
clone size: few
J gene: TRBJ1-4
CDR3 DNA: TGTGCCAGCCGATACGCAACTAATGAAAAACTGTTTTTT
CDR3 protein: CASRYATNEKLFF

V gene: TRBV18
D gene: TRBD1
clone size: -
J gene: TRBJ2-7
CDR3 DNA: TGTGCCAGCTCACTGTGGGACAGTGCCTTTCGCGAGCAGTACTTC
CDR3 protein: CASSLWDSAFREQYF

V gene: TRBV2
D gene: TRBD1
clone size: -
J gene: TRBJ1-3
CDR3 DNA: TGTGCCAGCAGTGGGAGACAGGGTACTGGAAACACCATATATTTT
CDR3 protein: CASSGRQGTGNTIYF

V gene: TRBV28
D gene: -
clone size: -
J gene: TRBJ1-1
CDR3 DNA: TGTGCCAGCAGACCCGGGACAATTGAGAACACTGAAGCTTTCTTT
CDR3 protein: CASRPGTIENTEAFF

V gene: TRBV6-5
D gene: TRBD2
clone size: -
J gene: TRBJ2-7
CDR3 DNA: TGTGCCAGCAAGAAGACTAGCGGGAACCTCTACGAGCAGTACTTC
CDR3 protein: CASKKTSGNLYEQYF

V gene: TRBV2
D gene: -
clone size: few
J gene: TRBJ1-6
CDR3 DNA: TGTGCCAGCAGTCAACAGGGTCGGGATAATTCACCCCTCCACTTT
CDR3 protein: CASSQQGRDNSPLHF

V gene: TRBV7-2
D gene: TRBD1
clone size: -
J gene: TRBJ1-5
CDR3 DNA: TGTGCCAGCAGCCACGGGACAGGGTTTCGGCAGCCCCAGCATTTT
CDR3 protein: CASSHGTGFRQPQHF

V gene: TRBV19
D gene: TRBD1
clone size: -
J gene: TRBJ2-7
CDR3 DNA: TGTGCCTCACTGGGGACAGGTCCGGAGGAGCAGTACTTC
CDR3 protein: CASLGTGPEEQYF

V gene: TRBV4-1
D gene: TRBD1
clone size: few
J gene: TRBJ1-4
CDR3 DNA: TGCGCCAGCAGCCAAGTTTTTTTTCCGGGACAGGGCGGAGCAACTAATGAAAAACTGTTTTTT
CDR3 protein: CASSQVFFPGQGGATNEKLFF

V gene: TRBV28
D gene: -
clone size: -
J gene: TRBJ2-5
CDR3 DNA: TGTGCCAGCAGCCTCCGTCAAGAGACCCAGTACTTC
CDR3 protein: CASSLRQETQYF

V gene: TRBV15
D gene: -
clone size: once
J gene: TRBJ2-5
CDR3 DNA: TGTGCCACCAGCAGAGCCCCTACAGGGTTACGAGAGACCCAGTACTTC
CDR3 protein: CATSRAPTGLRETQYF

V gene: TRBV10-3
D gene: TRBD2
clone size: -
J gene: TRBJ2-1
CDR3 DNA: TGTGCCATCAACAGAGGAGCGGGAGGATACAATGAGCAGTTCTTC
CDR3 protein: CAINRGAGGYNEQFF

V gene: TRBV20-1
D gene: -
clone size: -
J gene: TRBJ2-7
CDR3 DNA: TGCAGTGAGGGGGAACATAGCGAGCAGTACTTC
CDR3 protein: CSEGEHSEQYF